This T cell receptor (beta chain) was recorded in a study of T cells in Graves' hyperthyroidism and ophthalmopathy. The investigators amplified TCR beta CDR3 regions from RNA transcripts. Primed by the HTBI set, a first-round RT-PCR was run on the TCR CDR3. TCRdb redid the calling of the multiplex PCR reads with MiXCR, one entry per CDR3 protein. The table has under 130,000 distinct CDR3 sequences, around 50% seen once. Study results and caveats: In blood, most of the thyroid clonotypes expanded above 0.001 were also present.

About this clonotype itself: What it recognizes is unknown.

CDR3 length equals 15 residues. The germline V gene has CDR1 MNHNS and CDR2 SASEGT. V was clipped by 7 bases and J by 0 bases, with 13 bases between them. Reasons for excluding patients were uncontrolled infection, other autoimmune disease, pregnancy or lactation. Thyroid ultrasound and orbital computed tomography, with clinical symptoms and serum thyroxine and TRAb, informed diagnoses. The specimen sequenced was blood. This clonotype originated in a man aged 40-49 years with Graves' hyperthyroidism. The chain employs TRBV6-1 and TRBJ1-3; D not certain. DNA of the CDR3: TGTGCCAGCAAAGAAGAAGGGCTCTCTGGAAACACCATATATTTT. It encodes CASKEEGLSGNTIYF.